Listed below are T cell receptor beta chains from one sample, sequenced in a study of blood T cell repertoires in COVID-19. Profiling relied on immunoSEQ multiplex PCR, and the TCRdb table lists in-frame clones only, not all of them. Of 120,000 or so clones listed, almost 70% are singletons. The sample taken for sequencing was peripheral blood. The receptors were sampled from a woman aged 70-85 years with acute or convalescent COVID-19. The conserved cysteine and the conserved F or W are not part of the CDR3 here. A D gene is named only where the DNA matches it firmly.

D gene: .
V gene: TRBV7-6
CDR3 protein: ASSLGEGVGNTIY

D gene: TRBD1
V gene: TRBV15
CDR3 protein: ATSRDRQGANTGELF

D gene: TRBD2
V gene: TRBV29-1
CDR3 protein: SVEVAGVDTQY

D gene: .
V gene: TRBV6-6
CDR3 protein: ASSFPASEQY

D gene: .
V gene: TRBV11-2
CDR3 protein: ASSLVDREAF

D gene: .
V gene: TRBV7-2
CDR3 protein: ASSLGSGEETQY

D gene: TRBD1
V gene: TRBV6-5
CDR3 protein: ASSTRQGGDYGYT

D gene: .
V gene: TRBV24-1
CDR3 protein: ATSDRQYQPQH

D gene: .
V gene: TRBV13
CDR3 protein: ASSPGNEKLF

D gene: TRBD1
V gene: TRBV19
CDR3 protein: ASSISGQGANTIY

D gene: TRBD1
V gene: TRBV6-1
CDR3 protein: ASSEARTGGVPLH

D gene: .
V gene: TRBV6-5
CDR3 protein: ASGRGGSGNTIY

D gene: .
V gene: TRBV9
CDR3 protein: ASSEARAGNTIY

D gene: TRBD1
V gene: TRBV6-5
CDR3 protein: ASSHRGLETQY

D gene: .
V gene: TRBV4-2
CDR3 protein: ASSQSGLAGDTQY

D gene: .
V gene: TRBV29-1
CDR3 protein: GRAAAGNTIY

D gene: .
V gene: TRBV14
CDR3 protein: ASSQRRWAQEQF

D gene: TRBD1
V gene: TRBV7-9
CDR3 protein: ASSSDRGTDTQY

D gene: TRBD2
V gene: TRBV14
CDR3 protein: ASSLLGLAGQETQY

D gene: TRBD1
V gene: TRBV6-6
CDR3 protein: ASSYTKGARLAAF

D gene: TRBD1
V gene: TRBV3-1/TRBV3-2
CDR3 protein: ASSQSYGTDSTDTQY

D gene: TRBD2
V gene: TRBV19
CDR3 protein: ASSIPGLAGASYNEQF

D gene: .
V gene: TRBV6-5
CDR3 protein: ASSPAYEQY

D gene: .
V gene: TRBV5-6
CDR3 protein: ASSFFLPSEYQETQY

D gene: .
V gene: TRBV7-2
CDR3 protein: ASSLDGGTRYGYT

D gene: .
V gene: TRBV7-2
CDR3 protein: ASSSYTARTQH

D gene: .
V gene: TRBV18
CDR3 protein: ASSPGAGMNTEAF

D gene: .
V gene: TRBV6-5
CDR3 protein: ASSYSGDGSNQPQH

D gene: TRBD1
V gene: TRBV5-1
CDR3 protein: ASSLAGQYLDTQY

D gene: TRBD1
V gene: TRBV2
CDR3 protein: ASRDRGLHEAF

D gene: TRBD2
V gene: TRBV6-2/TRBV6-3
CDR3 protein: ASSRGQGLGLAGGPGDTQY

D gene: .
V gene: TRBV27
CDR3 protein: ASSFSGAQPQH

D gene: TRBD1
V gene: TRBV9
CDR3 protein: ASSVSLGDRGNNEQF

D gene: TRBD1
V gene: TRBV5-1
CDR3 protein: ASSFQGQDTEAF

D gene: TRBD1
V gene: TRBV4-1
CDR3 protein: ASSQLDRLNTEAF

D gene: .
V gene: TRBV19
CDR3 protein: ASSRPGGYTEAF

D gene: TRBD1
V gene: TRBV9
CDR3 protein: ASSTRTGIGYGYT

D gene: .
V gene: TRBV27
CDR3 protein: ASSLTQGGAYGYT

D gene: .
V gene: TRBV19
CDR3 protein: ASSMSGLQSNQPQH

D gene: .
V gene: TRBV7-2
CDR3 protein: ASSHTGNEQF

D gene: .
V gene: TRBV2
CDR3 protein: ASKSRASYEQY

D gene: .
V gene: TRBV7-9
CDR3 protein: ASSLQGGGTEAF